The 20 T cell receptor beta chains in this list originate from one sample, sequenced in a study of blood T cell repertoires in COVID-19. Generated by immunoSEQ multiplex PCR, the TCRdb table keeps only in-frame clones and is missing some. The sample shows more than 150,000 clones, about 88% of them seen only once. The sequencing input was PBMCs or T cells enriched from blood (not recorded which). Receptors were obtained from a woman in her 50s who had recovered from COVID-19.

The chain joins TRBV7-2 to TRBJ2-1, with D unclear. There are 13 residues in the CDR3. Germline CDR1 SGHTA, CDR2 FQGNSA. V lost 7 bases, J lost 7 bases, and 14 bases lay in between. The CDR3 DNA sequence: TGTGCCAGCACGGCTTTCCCGCGGAATGAGCAGTTCTTC. Amino acids: CASTAFPRNEQFF.

This rearrangement joins TRBV19 to TRBJ2-5; possibly TRBD1 for D (5 bases). Germline assignment: CDR1 LNHDA and CDR2 SQIVND (reference sequence). The CDR3 is made up of 14 amino acids. The V gene lost 6 bases and the J gene lost 2 bases, with 13 bases spanning the gap. CDR3 nucleotide sequence: TGTGCCAGTAGGCCTGGAAGGGGACAAGAGACCCAGTACTTC. Amino acids: CASRPGRGQETQYF.

Turning to this clone: The sample holds other DNA sequences that translate to the same CDR3. The chain uses TRBV7-2 and TRBJ1-1; D call uncertain. V lost 1 base to trimming and J lost 2 bases, with 8 bases between them. This CDR3 has 14 residues. CDR1 is SGHTA and CDR2 is FQGNSA in the germline V gene. The CDR3 sequence: CASSLGDINTEAFF. Here the CDR3 DNA reads TGTGCCAGCAGCTTAGGAGACATTAACACTGAAGCTTTCTTT.

The rearrangement uses TRBV27 and TRBJ1-5; D remains unclear. V was shortened by 2 bases and J by 0 bases, with 8 bases between the two germline ends. This CDR3 has 15 residues. Germline lookup yields CDR1 MNHEY and CDR2 SMNVEV (reference sequence). The CDR3 sequence is CASSLSSYSNQPQHF. Written as DNA, the CDR3 is TGTGCCAGCAGTTTAAGTAGCTATAGCAATCAGCCCCAGCATTTT.

J is TRBJ2-7 and V is TRBV28, with 7 bases matching TRBD1. This CDR3 comprises 15 residues. V shed 5 bases, J shed 2 bases, and the junction held 9 bases outside the gene matches. The germline V gene encodes CDR1 MDHEN and CDR2 SYDVKM. DNA of the CDR3: TGTGCCAGCAGTACGACCGGGACAGCAACCTACGAGCAGTACTTC. Its translation: CASSTTGTATYEQYF.

The rearrangement links TRBV6-2 or TRBV6-3 to TRBJ2-2, with 10 bases identical to TRBD1. Germline values: CDR1 MNHEY, CDR2 SVGEGT. This CDR3 is 17 amino acids long. The V gene end was trimmed by 3 bases and the J gene end by 5 bases; junction bases not matched to a gene: 9. As DNA, the CDR3 is TGTGCCAGCAGTTATTCTACCGGGACAGGGGAAACCGGGGAGCTGTTTTTT. Amino acids: CASSYSTGTGETGELFF.

This chain links TRBV3-1 (or the pseudogene TRBV3-2) with TRBJ1-1; 7 nucleotides match TRBD1. The CDR3 is 14 residues long. V lost 0 bases, J lost 5 bases, and 3 bases stayed unmatched. Germline CDR1 and CDR2: LGHDT and YNNKEL (reference sequence). DNA of the CDR3: TGTGCCAGCAGCCAAGAAGGGGGCAAGACTGAAGCTTTCTTT. It encodes CASSQEGGKTEAFF.

The chain recombines TRBV21-1 with TRBJ1-1; the D call TRBD1 from the table was never checked on the DNA. TRBV21-1 is reported as a pseudogene. This CDR3 contains 16 residues. The CDR3 nucleotides read TGTGCCAGCAGCAGAAGGGACAGATGCGCGAGGGCTGAAGCTTTCTTT. Protein: CASSRRDRCARAEAFF.

J is TRBJ2-3 and V is TRBV7-2; possibly TRBD2 for D (7 bases). V gave up 2 bases and J gave up 0 bases, with 12 bases separating them. The CDR3 is made up of 16 amino acids. Germline CDR1 and CDR2: SGHTA and FQGNSA. In nucleotides, the CDR3 is TGTGCCAGCAGCTTACAGGGGAGGGGTAGCACAGATACGCAGTATTTT. Translated: CASSLQGRGSTDTQYF.

V gene TRBV7-2 combines with J gene TRBJ1-1, with a possible D match to TRBD1 (5 bases). Germline lookup yields CDR1 SGHTA and CDR2 FQGNSA. Trimming removed 5 bases from V and 4 bases from J, with 14 bases in between. The CDR3 has 14 amino acids. The CDR3 DNA is TGTGCCAGCAGCACACGCCGCGGGGGCACTGAAGCTTTCTTT. Protein: CASSTRRGGTEAFF.

This rearrangement joins TRBV6-2 or TRBV6-3 to TRBJ1-1, with a tentative D call TRBD1 (6 bases). This CDR3 comprises 14 residues. Trimming pared 2 bases from V and 3 bases from J, leaving 10 bases between. Germline V gives CDR1 MNHEY, CDR2 SVGEGT. The CDR3 sequence: CASSYQGIDTEAFF. DNA of the CDR3: TGTGCCAGCAGTTACCAGGGGATCGACACTGAAGCTTTCTTT.

The genes are TRBV6-5 and TRBJ1-2; 7 nucleotides align to TRBD1. Germline CDR1 and CDR2: MNHEY and SVGAGI. V was pared by 6 bases and J by 1 base, with 8 bases of the junction left unmatched. This CDR3 region has 15 residues. This CDR3 is CASRRDRGNNYGYTF. The CDR3 nucleotides read TGTGCCAGCAGAAGGGACAGAGGGAATAACTATGGCTACACCTTC.

This sequence joins TRBV9 and TRBJ2-1; a possible D gene is TRBD2 (6 bases). The germline gives CDR1 SGDLS, CDR2 YYNGEE. The CDR3 loop spans 16 amino acids. Trimming removed 0 bases at V and 4 bases at J, with 14 bases between. CDR3 coding DNA: TGTGCCAGCAGCGTAGAATTAGCGGCTAATTACAATGAGCAGTTCTTC. Translation gives CASSVELAANYNEQFF.

This chain connects TRBV11-1 to TRBJ1-1; TRBD1 might be the D (5 bases). The CDR3 runs to 15 residues. Germline-derived CDR1 and CDR2 are SGHAT and FQDESV (reference sequence). V lost 5 bases to trimming and J lost 5 bases, with 18 bases between them. CDR3 nucleotide sequence: TGTGCCAGCAGCGCGCAGGCGGGGGTAGGGACTGAAGCTTTCTTT. Translation gives CASSAQAGVGTEAFF.

This chain connects TRBV13 to TRBJ2-7; TRBD2 matches 13 bases. CDR1 PRHDT and CDR2 FYEKMQ come from the germline V gene (reference sequence). V was pared by 5 bases and J by 3 bases, with 10 bases of the junction left unmatched. The CDR3 runs to 17 residues. This chain's CDR3 is CASSLRAGLAGDYEQYF. In nucleotides, the CDR3 is TGTGCCAGCAGCCTCCGCGCCGGACTAGCGGGGGACTACGAGCAGTACTTC.

This chain joins TRBV4-1 and TRBJ2-7; unclear D gene. V dropped 2 bases and J dropped 6 bases, with 11 bases sitting between them. The length of the CDR3 is 13 residues. From germline, CDR1 is MGHRA and CDR2 YSYEKL. The CDR3 spells CASSQPAGVEQYF. DNA of the CDR3: TGCGCCAGCAGCCAACCTGCCGGTGTCGAGCAGTACTTC.

The chain recombines TRBV30 with TRBJ1-1, with D possibly matching TRBD1 (5 bases). Trimming stripped 3 bases from V and 3 bases from J, with 14 bases between. The V gene's germline CDR1 is GTSNPN and CDR2 SVGIG (reference sequence). There are 14 residues in the CDR3. The CDR3: CAWSSEDTDTEAFF. CDR3 nucleotide sequence: TGTGCCTGGAGCTCAGAGGACACTGACACTGAAGCTTTCTTT.

This sequence joins TRBV11-3 and TRBJ2-1, with 10 bases aligning to TRBD2. The CDR3 spans 15 residues. Germline trimming cut 4 bases from V and 7 bases from J; bases unmatched to any gene: 7. Germline CDR1 SGHNT, CDR2 YENEEA. CDR3 region: CASSSRGSGGNEQFF. The DNA for the CDR3 is TGTGCCAGCAGCTCCAGGGGTAGCGGGGGGAATGAGCAGTTCTTC.

This rearrangement joins TRBV20-1 to TRBJ1-1, with D possibly matching TRBD1 (5 bases). Trimming shortened V by 8 bases and J by 8 bases, and 15 bases separated the two germline ends. CDR3 length: 11 residues. Germline CDR1 and CDR2: DFQATT and SNEGSKA (reference sequence). CDR3 protein: CSTAPGAEAFF. DNA for the CDR3: TGCAGTACTGCCCCTGGGGCCGAAGCTTTCTTT.

DNA for the CDR3: TGTGCCAGCAGGGAGGGGAAGACCTACGAGCAGTACTTC. Its translation is CASREGKTYEQYF. The rearrangement uses TRBV12-3 or TRBV12-4 and TRBJ2-7; maybe TRBD2 (6 bases). Trimming removed 6 bases from V and 2 bases from J, with 11 bases in between. CDR3 length: 13 amino acids.